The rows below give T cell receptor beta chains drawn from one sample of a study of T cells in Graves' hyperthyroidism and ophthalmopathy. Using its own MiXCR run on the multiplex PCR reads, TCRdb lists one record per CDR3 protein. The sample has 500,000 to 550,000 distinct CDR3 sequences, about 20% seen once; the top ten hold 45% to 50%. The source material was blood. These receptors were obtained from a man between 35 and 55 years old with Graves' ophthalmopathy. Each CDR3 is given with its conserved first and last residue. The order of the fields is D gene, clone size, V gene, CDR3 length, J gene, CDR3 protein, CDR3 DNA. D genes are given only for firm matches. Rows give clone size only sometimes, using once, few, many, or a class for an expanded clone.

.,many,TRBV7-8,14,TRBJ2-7,CASSLRDGYYEQYF,TGTGCCAGCAGTCTTCGGGACGGCTACTACGAGCAGTACTTC
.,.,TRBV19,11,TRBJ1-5,CASSAGGPQHF,TGTGCCAGTAGTGCGGGGGGGCCCCAGCATTTT
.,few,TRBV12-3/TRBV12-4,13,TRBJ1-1,CASSFPGVTEAFF,TGTGCCAGCAGTTTTCCCGGGGTCACTGAAGCTTTCTTT
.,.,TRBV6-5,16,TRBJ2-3,CASSYSIVDLTDTQYF,TGTGCCAGCAGTTACTCGATTGTAGATTTGACAGATACGCAGTATTTT
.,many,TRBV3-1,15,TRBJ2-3,CASSQLDASTDTQYF,TGTGCCAGCAGCCAGCTCGACGCTAGCACAGATACGCAGTATTTT
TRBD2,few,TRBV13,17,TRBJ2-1,CASSPRGGGRGYNEQFF,TGTGCCAGCAGCCCCCGAGGGGGCGGGAGGGGGTACAATGAGCAGTTCTTC
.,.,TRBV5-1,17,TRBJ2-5,CASSLGDRPFDQETQYF,TGCGCCAGCAGCTTGGGTGACAGGCCTTTCGACCAAGAGACCCAGTACTTC
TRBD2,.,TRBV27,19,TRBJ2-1,CASSLWGASGGLGGNEQFF,TGTGCCAGCAGTTTGTGGGGGGCTAGCGGGGGGCTGGGTGGCAATGAGCAGTTCTTC
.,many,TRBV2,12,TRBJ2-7,CATGTGSYEQYF,TGTGCCACCGGGACGGGCTCCTACGAGCAGTACTTC
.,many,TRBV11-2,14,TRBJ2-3,CASRYRASTDTQYF,TGTGCCAGCAGATACCGGGCTTCCACAGATACGCAGTATTTT
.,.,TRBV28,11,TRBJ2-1,CASSPTNEQFF,TGTGCCAGCAGTCCCACGAATGAGCAGTTCTTC
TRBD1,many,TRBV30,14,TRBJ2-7,CAWSRQGATYEQYF,TGTGCCTGGAGTAGACAGGGGGCGACCTACGAGCAGTACTTC
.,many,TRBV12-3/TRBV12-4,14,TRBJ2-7,CASSIAILSYEQYF,TGTGCCAGCAGCATAGCCATCCTGTCCTACGAGCAGTACTTC
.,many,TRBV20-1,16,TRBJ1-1,CSARVGEGTMNTEAFF,TGCAGTGCTAGAGTCGGGGAGGGGACAATGAACACTGAAGCTTTCTTT
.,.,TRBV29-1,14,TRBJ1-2,CSVEGSTTTYGYTF,TGCAGCGTTGAAGGATCCACCACTACGTATGGCTACACCTTC
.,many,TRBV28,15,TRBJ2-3,CASSRRGVSTDTQYF,TGTGCCAGCAGCCGAAGGGGGGTTAGCACAGATACGCAGTATTTT
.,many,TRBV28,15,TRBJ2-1,CASSFHSEAYNEQFF,TGTGCCAGCAGTTTCCATAGCGAGGCCTACAATGAGCAGTTCTTC
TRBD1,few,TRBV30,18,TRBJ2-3,CAWTKNTGGIRPTDTQYF,TGTGCCTGGACCAAAAATACAGGGGGCATCCGCCCCACAGATACGCAGTATTTT
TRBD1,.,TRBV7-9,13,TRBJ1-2,CASSSVDREGYTF,TGTGCCAGCAGCTCAGTCGACAGGGAAGGCTACACCTTC
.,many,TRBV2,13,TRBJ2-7,CASNPLIPYEQYF,TGTGCCAGCAATCCCCTAATCCCCTACGAGCAGTACTTC
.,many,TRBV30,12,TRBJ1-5,CAWSRSNQPQHF,TGTGCCTGGAGTAGAAGCAATCAGCCCCAGCATTTT
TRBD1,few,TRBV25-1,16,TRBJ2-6,CASSEWTGSGANVLTF,TGTGCCAGCAGTGAGTGGACAGGGTCTGGGGCCAACGTCCTGACTTTC
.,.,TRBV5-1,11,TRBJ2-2,CASERSGELFF,TGCGCCAGCGAAAGGTCCGGGGAGCTGTTTTTT
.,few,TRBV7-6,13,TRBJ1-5,CASSLAASGPQHF,TGTGCCAGCAGCTTAGCAGCCAGTGGGCCCCAGCATTTT
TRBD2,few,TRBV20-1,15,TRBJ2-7,CSARIPGGATYEQYF,TGCAGTGCTAGAATACCGGGGGGAGCCACCTACGAGCAGTACTTC
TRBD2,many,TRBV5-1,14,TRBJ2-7,CASSLSGGSYEQYF,TGCGCCAGCAGCCTAAGCGGGGGGTCCTACGAGCAGTACTTC
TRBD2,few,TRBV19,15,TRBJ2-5,CASTHSSGSGETQYF,TGTGCCAGTACTCATTCTAGCGGGAGTGGAGAGACCCAGTACTTC
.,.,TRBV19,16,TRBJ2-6,CASSIRQISGANVLTF,TGTGCCAGTAGTATCCGACAGATCTCTGGGGCCAACGTCCTGACTTTC
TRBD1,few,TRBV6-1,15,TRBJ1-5,CASSKEGQGILPQHF,TGTGCCAGCAGTAAAGAGGGACAGGGGATTTTGCCCCAGCATTTT
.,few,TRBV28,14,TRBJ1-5,CASWGDLGNQPQHF,TGTGCCAGCTGGGGGGACCTTGGGAATCAGCCCCAGCATTTT
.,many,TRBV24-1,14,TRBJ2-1,CATSDPVRYNEQFF,TGTGCCACCAGTGATCCAGTCAGGTACAATGAGCAGTTCTTC
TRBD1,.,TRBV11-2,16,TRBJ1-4,CASTFQGGADNEKLFF,TGTGCCAGCACCTTCCAAGGGGGCGCGGATAATGAAAAACTGTTTTTT
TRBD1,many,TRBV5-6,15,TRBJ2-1,CASSPWTGVYNEQFF,TGTGCCAGCAGCCCCTGGACAGGGGTTTACAATGAGCAGTTCTTC
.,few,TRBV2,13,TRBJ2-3,CASTGGGSDTQYF,TGTGCCAGCACGGGGGGCGGGTCAGATACGCAGTATTTT
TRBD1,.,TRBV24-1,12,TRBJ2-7,CATSRDRGEQYF,TGTGCCACCAGCCGGGACAGGGGCGAGCAGTACTTC
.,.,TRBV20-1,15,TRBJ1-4,CSARDDGRPHEKLFF,TGCAGTGCTAGAGATGACGGACGTCCACATGAAAAACTGTTTTTT
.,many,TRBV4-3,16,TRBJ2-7,CASSQVGGDRKGEQYF,TGCGCCAGCAGCCAAGTGGGAGGGGACAGGAAAGGCGAGCAGTACTTC
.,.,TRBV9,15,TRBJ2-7,CASSSADITYNEQYF,TGTGCCAGCAGCTCCGCGGACATAACCTACAATGAGCAGTACTTC
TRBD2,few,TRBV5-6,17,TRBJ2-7,CASSTASGRAPSYEQYF,TGTGCCAGCAGCACCGCTAGCGGGAGGGCCCCATCCTACGAGCAGTACTTC
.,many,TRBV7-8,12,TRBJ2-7,CASSPRPHEQYF,TGTGCCAGCAGCCCACGACCCCACGAGCAGTACTTC
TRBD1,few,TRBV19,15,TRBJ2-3,CASSIDGQGTDTQYF,TGTGCCAGTAGTATCGATGGACAGGGCACAGATACGCAGTATTTT
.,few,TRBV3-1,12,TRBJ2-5,CASSQDLRAQYF,TGTGCCAGCAGCCAAGATCTGAGGGCCCAGTACTTC
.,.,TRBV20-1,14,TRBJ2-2,CSAREGLPTGELFF,TGCAGTGCTAGAGAGGGGCTGCCGACCGGGGAGCTGTTTTTT
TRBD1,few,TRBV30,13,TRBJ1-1,CAWSSGGGTEAFF,TGTGCCTGGAGTTCAGGGGGGGGCACTGAAGCTTTCTTT
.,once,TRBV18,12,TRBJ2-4,CASSPRSDIQYF,TGTGCCAGCTCACCAAGAAGCGACATTCAGTACTTC